The sequence of this T cell receptor beta chain was determined in a study of OX40 agonist ivuxolimab in advanced cancers. This clone was recorded a few times. The V gene lost 3 bases and the J gene lost 0 bases, with 9 bases spanning the gap. In germline, CDR1 is LNHDA, CDR2 SQIVND (reference sequence). This CDR3 is built from 14 residues. Data came from immunoSEQ multiplex PCR; TCRdb stores just in-frame clones and leaves some out. This table holds some 33,000 clones, about 80% found once. Patients with autoimmune history or systemic immunosuppression were excluded. The source is an adult with an advanced solid tumor such as melanoma, head and neck, liver or kidney cancer. Sample: CD4+ or CD8+ T cells sorted from blood, taken in a trial of the OX40 agonist ivuxolimab. The chain uses TRBV19 and TRBJ2-7; TRBD2 might be the D (5 bases). The CDR3 DNA is TGTGCCAGTAGTATCATCGGGGACTCCTACGAGCAGTACTTC. This encodes CASSIIGDSYEQYF.